This T cell receptor (beta chain) was captured in a study of blood T cell repertoires in COVID-19. Whole-study context: Sample material is recorded as cDNA or gDNA derived from T cells, B-cell-depleted T cells, or PBMCs.

Germline CDR1 and CDR2: SNHLY and FYNNEI. The CDR3 runs to 12 residues. V was shortened by 3 bases and J by 12 bases, with 14 bases between the two germline ends. Per the original data handling: Reference gene primer amplification gave nucleated cell count estimates. The protocol was immunoSEQ multiplex PCR, while the TCRdb copy is restricted to in-frame clones and leaves out a portion. The V and J calls and clone size are taken from that table; D and trimming were inferred from the DNA. Of a few hundred thousand clones in the sample, roughly 90% were seen once. Enrolment of Seattle patients took place during active infection, and they were followed longitudinally.

This chain joins TRBV2 and TRBJ1-2, with D tentatively TRBD1 (5 bases). The origin of this receptor is a woman aged 25 to 39 with COVID-19, enrolled during active disease. Source material: peripheral blood. As DNA, the CDR3 is TGTGCCAGCAGTGAGTGGGGCGCAGGACACACCTTC. Translating gives CASSEWGAGHTF.